This section outlines one T cell receptor beta chain sequence together with its context. The data were obtained in a study of blood T cell repertoires in COVID-19. Study-level background: Acute-phase and convalescent COVID-19 samples originated in the United States, Italy and Spain. T cells, B-cell-depleted T cells, or PBMCs provided the cDNA or gDNA that served as material.

The CDR3 length is 14 residues. CDR1 MDHEN and CDR2 SYDVKM come from the germline V gene. V lost 5 bases and J lost 6, with 11 bases in between. Libraries were prepared by immunoSEQ multiplex PCR; TCRdb keeps only in-frame clonotypes and omits some of them. The sample has approximately 60,000 clones, under 80% seen once. The chain combines TRBV28 with TRBJ1-6, with D hard to call. The receptor was derived from a man in his 60s with acute or convalescent COVID-19. Sequencing was done on a sample of peripheral blood. The DNA for the CDR3 is TGTGCCAGCAGTATAATGCAGTCTAATTCACCCCTCCACTTT. It translates to CASSIMQSNSPLHF.